A selection of T cell receptor beta chains follows, all from one sample in a study of blood T cell repertoires in COVID-19. Sequenced by immunoSEQ multiplex PCR; TCRdb stores in-frame clones only, minus some. Counted here are 40,000 or so clones, approximately 89% occurring once; the ten biggest clones make up 3.7%. The sequenced sample consisted of peripheral blood. The origin of the receptors is a human donor in a cohort sampled during active COVID-19. The CDR3 runs from the conserved cysteine through the conserved F or W. D genes are given only for firm matches. A row's size may be missing; if present it is once, few, many or a size class.

>.|.|TRBJ1-3|TRBV7-9
TGTGCCAGCGCTACGCAGGTTGGTCGACCTGGAAACACCATATATTTT
CASATQVGRPGNTIYF
>.|TRBD1|TRBJ1-2|TRBV6-5
TGTGCCAGCAGATCGGACAGGGGGCGAGGCTACACCTTC
CASRSDRGRGYTF
>.|.|TRBJ2-6|TRBV7-3
TGTGCCAGCAGCTCCCCCAGTGGCTCTGGGGCCAACGTCCTGACTTTC
CASSSPSGSGANVLTF
>.|.|TRBJ1-1|TRBV4-2
TGTGCCAGCAGCCACTTGGGCCAAGGAGAAGCTTTCTTT
CASSHLGQGEAFF
>once|.|TRBJ1-1|TRBV6-5
TGTGCCAGCAGTTCCGGGCAGGGCACTGAAGCTTTCTTT
CASSSGQGTEAFF
>few|TRBD1|TRBJ1-3|TRBV3-1/TRBV3-2
TGTGCCAGCAGCCACCTAACGACAGGGGCTGGAAACACCATATATTTT
CASSHLTTGAGNTIYF
>.|TRBD1|TRBJ1-4|TRBV15
TGTGCCACCAGCAGAAGCCTTACCGGGACAGGGTACTTCGCGGCTGAAAAACTGTTTTTT
CATSRSLTGTGYFAAEKLFF
>.|TRBD1|TRBJ2-7|TRBV30
TGTGCCTGGAACCCAGGGGACAGGTCGAGCTCCTACGAGCAGTACTTC
CAWNPGDRSSSYEQYF
>.|.|TRBJ2-5|TRBV27
TGTGCCAGCAGTTTAGTGGGGAGCCTAGAGACCCAGTACTTC
CASSLVGSLETQYF
>.|.|TRBJ1-4|TRBV11-3
TGTGCCAGCAGCGCGTCGTCGGGGGATAATGAAAAACTGTTTTTT
CASSASSGDNEKLFF
>.|TRBD1|TRBJ2-7|TRBV18
TGTGCCAGCTCACGTGACAGGGGCCGGGAGGAGCAGTACTTC
CASSRDRGREEQYF
>.|TRBD1|TRBJ2-1|TRBV7-2
TGTGCCAGCAGCTCGGTGACAGGGGGTTCCAATGAGCAGTTCTTC
CASSSVTGGSNEQFF
>.|TRBD1|TRBJ2-1|TRBV18
TGTGCCAGCTCAAAGACCGGGACAGGGGATGAGCAGTTCTTC
CASSKTGTGDEQFF
>once|.|TRBJ1-5|TRBV27
TGTGCCAGCAGTTTAGCGGGGGGCTTGAATCAGCCCCAGCATTTT
CASSLAGGLNQPQHF
>.|.|TRBJ1-1|TRBV9
TGTGCCAGCTCTTCGTTGGGCCAGAATGACGCTTTCTTT
CASSSLGQNDAFF
>.|.|TRBJ1-4|TRBV28
TGTGCCAGCATCCAAAGCCCTGGGGGGGCTAATGAAAAACTGTTTTTT
CASIQSPGGANEKLFF
>.|.|TRBJ2-3|TRBV28
TGTGCCAGCAGTTATCACGGGAGAGCAGATACGCAGTATTTT
CASSYHGRADTQYF
>.|.|TRBJ2-7|TRBV2
TGTGCCAGCAGTGAAGGACAGTCTTATAGCTCCTACGAGCAGTACTTC
CASSEGQSYSSYEQYF
>once|TRBD2|TRBJ2-3|TRBV27
TGTGCCAGCAGTTCTGAACTAGCGACTAGCACAGATACGCAGTATTTT
CASSSELATSTDTQYF
>once|.|TRBJ2-2|TRBV5-1
TGCGCCAGCAGCTTCCTCGACAGCCGCGGGGCCGGGGAGCTGTTTTTT
CASSFLDSRGAGELFF
>.|TRBD2|TRBJ2-7|TRBV23-1
TGCGCCAGCGACCTTACTAGCGATTCCTACGAGCAGTACTTC
CASDLTSDSYEQYF
>.|.|TRBJ1-1|TRBV4-2
TGTGCCAGCGGCGGGGGTACTGAAGCTTTCTTT
CASGGGTEAFF
>.|TRBD2|TRBJ2-5|TRBV10-1
TGCGCCAGCAGTGATAGGAGTAGCGGGATGGAGACCCAGTACTTC
CASSDRSSGMETQYF
>.|TRBD1|TRBJ1-1|TRBV4-1
TGCGCCAGCAGCCAAACATGGGACAGCCGCTTAAGAGCTTTCTTT
CASSQTWDSRLRAFF
>.|.|TRBJ1-5|TRBV4-1
TGCGCCAGCAGCCGGGAGAGGAAACAGCCCCAGCATTTT
CASSRERKQPQHF
>.|.|TRBJ1-1|TRBV4-3
TGCGCCAGCAGCCAAGGGATCACAGGGAACACTGAAGCTTTCTTT
CASSQGITGNTEAFF
>few|.|TRBJ1-2|TRBV2
TGTGCCAGCGATCTGGGAGGGACAGGCTACACCTTC
CASDLGGTGYTF
>.|.|TRBJ2-5|TRBV2
TGTGCCAGCAGTGCACGGTTACAAGAGACCCAGTACTTC
CASSARLQETQYF
>once|.|TRBJ1-2|TRBV6-5
TGTGCCAGCAGCCCCTTATTGGTGGGCGTCTACACCTTC
CASSPLLVGVYTF
>.|.|TRBJ1-3|TRBV6-6
TGTGCCAGCAGTTACGGCAGCTCTGGAAACACCATATATTTT
CASSYGSSGNTIYF
>.|.|TRBJ2-7|TRBV7-9
TGTGCCAGCAGCCCTCATCGGGACACCCAAAGGCAGTACTTC
CASSPHRDTQRQYF
>.|TRBD1|TRBJ1-1|TRBV11-2
TGTGCCAGCAGCGCAATTGACAGGGGGCGGACTGAAGCTTTCTTT
CASSAIDRGRTEAFF
>.|.|TRBJ2-3|TRBV9
TGTGCCAGCAGCTCAACTAGGGCAGATACGCAGTATTTT
CASSSTRADTQYF
>.|.|TRBJ2-6|TRBV5-1
TGCGCCAGCAGCTGGGCTGAGGGGGTGAATACTGGGGCCAACGTCCTGACTTTC
CASSWAEGVNTGANVLTF
>.|TRBD2|TRBJ2-5|TRBV7-9
TGTGCCAGCAGCTTAGCGTGGCTAGCGGGGAGTTCGGAGACCCAGTACTTC
CASSLAWLAGSSETQYF
>few|.|TRBJ1-5|TRBV18
TGTGCCAGCTCACCGCGACGGGACAATCAGCCCCAGCATTTT
CASSPRRDNQPQHF
>once|.|TRBJ1-5|TRBV5-1
TGCGCCAGCAGCCCACAGGGTTATAGCAATCAGCCCCAGCATTTT
CASSPQGYSNQPQHF
>.|TRBD2|TRBJ2-3|TRBV7-6
TGTGCCAGCAGCTTTCGGCTAGCGGGAGGGAAAGATACGCAGTATTTT
CASSFRLAGGKDTQYF
>.|.|TRBJ1-1|TRBV5-1
TGCGCCAGCAGCGATATAGGGGGCACTGAAGCTTTCTTT
CASSDIGGTEAFF
>.|.|TRBJ1-2|TRBV7-9
TGTGCCAGCAGCTACCCGGAGGTTAACTATGGCTACACCTTC
CASSYPEVNYGYTF